This T cell receptor (beta chain) was obtained from a study of blood T cell repertoires in COVID-19. Study background: Spain, Italy and the United States supplied samples that represented acute and convalescent COVID-19. Sources were T cells, B-cell-depleted T cells, or PBMCs; the material itself was cDNA or gDNA.

The CDR3 loop spans 14 amino acids. Germline CDR1 SNHLY, CDR2 FYNNEI. Between the trimmed V and J ends, which lost 5 bases and 2 bases, there was a span of 9 bases. Original processing methods: Estimated nucleated cell counts came from reference gene primer amplification. Some clones are missing from TCRdb's copy, which holds only in-frame ones; the method was immunoSEQ multiplex PCR. That table supplies the V and J calls and clone size; D and trimming were determined from the DNA. Among roughly 130,000 clones listed, 80% to 85% were seen once. The age range of participants was about 18 to 90 years, with residence in about two dozen US areas.

The receptor was derived from a man aged 40-55 years with acute COVID-19. The rearrangement uses TRBV2 and TRBJ1-4, with D maybe TRBD1 (6 bases). The sequenced sample consisted of PBMCs or T cells enriched from blood (not recorded which). The DNA of the CDR3 is TGTGCCAGCAGTCAGGGGTCCACTAATGAAAAACTGTTTTTT. This gives the protein CASSQGSTNEKLFF.